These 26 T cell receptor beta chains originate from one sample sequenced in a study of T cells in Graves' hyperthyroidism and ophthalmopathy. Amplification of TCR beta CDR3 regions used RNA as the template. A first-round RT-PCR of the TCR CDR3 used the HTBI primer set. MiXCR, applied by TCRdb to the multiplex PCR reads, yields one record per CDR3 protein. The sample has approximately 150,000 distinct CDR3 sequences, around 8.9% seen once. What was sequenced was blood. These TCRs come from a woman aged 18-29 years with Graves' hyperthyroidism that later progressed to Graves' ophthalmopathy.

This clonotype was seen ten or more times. The CDR3 DNA sequence: TGTGCCAGCAGCCCTATTAACGGCTTCGGCTCCTACAATGAGCAGTTCTTC. It encodes CASSPINGFGSYNEQFF. The gene calls are TRBV7-8 and TRBJ2-1; no clear D. Germline CDR1 is SGHVS and CDR2 is FQNEAQ. The V end was cut by 5 bases, the J end by 0 bases, with 17 bases between. This CDR3 region has 17 residues.

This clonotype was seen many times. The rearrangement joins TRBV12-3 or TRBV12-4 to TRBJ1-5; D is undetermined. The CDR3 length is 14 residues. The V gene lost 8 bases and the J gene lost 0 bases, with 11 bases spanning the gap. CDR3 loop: CASCEGYSNQPQHF. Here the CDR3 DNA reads TGTGCCAGCTGTGAGGGTTATAGCAATCAGCCCCAGCATTTT.

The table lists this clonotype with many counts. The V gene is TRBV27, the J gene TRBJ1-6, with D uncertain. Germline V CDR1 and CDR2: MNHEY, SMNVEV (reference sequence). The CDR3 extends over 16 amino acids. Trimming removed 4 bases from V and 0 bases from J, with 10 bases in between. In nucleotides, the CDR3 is TGTGCCAGCAGTTGGTGGCGTAGCTCCTATAATTCACCCCTCCACTTT. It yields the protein CASSWWRSSYNSPLHF.

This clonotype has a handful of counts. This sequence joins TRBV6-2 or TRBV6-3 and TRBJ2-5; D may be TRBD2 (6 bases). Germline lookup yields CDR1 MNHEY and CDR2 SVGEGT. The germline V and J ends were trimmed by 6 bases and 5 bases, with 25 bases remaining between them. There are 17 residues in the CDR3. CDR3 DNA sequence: TGTGCCAGCAGCTATCCAAGAACATCGGGGGTACGGGAGACCCAGTACTTC. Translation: CASSYPRTSGVRETQYF.

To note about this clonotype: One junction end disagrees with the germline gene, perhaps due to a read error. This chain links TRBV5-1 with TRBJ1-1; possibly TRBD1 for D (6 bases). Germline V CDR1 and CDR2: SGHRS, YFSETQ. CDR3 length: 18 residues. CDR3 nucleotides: TGCGCCAGCAGCGCCAAGGTGACAGGAGAGTACATGAACACTGAAGCTTCCTTT. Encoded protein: CASSAKVTGEYMNTEASF.

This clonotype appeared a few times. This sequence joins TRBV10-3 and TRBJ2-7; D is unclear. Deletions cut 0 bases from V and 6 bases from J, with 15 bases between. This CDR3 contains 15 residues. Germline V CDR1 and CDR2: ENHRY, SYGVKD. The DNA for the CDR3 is TGTGCCATCAGTGAGTCCAAACTCTGGGATCGCGAGCAGTACTTC. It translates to CAISESKLWDREQYF.

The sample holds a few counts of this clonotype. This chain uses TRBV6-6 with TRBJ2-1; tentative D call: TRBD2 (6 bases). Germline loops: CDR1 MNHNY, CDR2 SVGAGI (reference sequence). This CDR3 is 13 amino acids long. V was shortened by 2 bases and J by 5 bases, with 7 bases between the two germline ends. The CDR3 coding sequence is TGTGCCAGCAGTTACCCGGGGGACAATGAGCAGTTCTTC. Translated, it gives CASSYPGDNEQFF.

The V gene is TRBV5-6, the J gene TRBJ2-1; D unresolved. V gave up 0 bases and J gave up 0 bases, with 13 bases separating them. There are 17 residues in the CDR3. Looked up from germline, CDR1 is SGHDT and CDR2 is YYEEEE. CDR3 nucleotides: TGTGCCAGCAGCTTGGCTAGGTTGAAGCTCTCCTACAATGAGCAGTTCTTC. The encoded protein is CASSLARLKLSYNEQFF.

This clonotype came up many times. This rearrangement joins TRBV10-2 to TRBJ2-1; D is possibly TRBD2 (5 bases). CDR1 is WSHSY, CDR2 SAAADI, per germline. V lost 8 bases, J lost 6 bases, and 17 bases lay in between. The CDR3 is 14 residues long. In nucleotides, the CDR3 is TGCGCCAGCCGGACTGCCCAACCCCCCAATGAGCAGTTCTTC. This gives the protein CASRTAQPPNEQFF.

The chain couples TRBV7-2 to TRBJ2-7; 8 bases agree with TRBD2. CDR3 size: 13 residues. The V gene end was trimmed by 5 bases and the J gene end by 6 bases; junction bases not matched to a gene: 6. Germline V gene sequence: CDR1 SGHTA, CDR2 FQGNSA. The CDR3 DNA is TGTGCCAGCAGCCCCTCGGGACTAGGCGAGCAGTACTTC. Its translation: CASSPSGLGEQYF.

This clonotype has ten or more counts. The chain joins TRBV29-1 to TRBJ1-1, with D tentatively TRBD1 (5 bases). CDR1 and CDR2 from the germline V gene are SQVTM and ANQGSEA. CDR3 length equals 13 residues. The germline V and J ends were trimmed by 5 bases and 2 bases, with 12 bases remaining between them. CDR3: CSVSGTANTEAFF. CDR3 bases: TGCAGCGTTTCCGGGACGGCTAACACTGAAGCTTTCTTT.

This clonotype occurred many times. The CDR3 DNA reads TGTGCCAGCAGTCCCCGGGCCAGCCCGTTCTCTGGAAACACCATATATTTT. Translation: CASSPRASPFSGNTIYF. The chain recombines TRBV25-1 with TRBJ1-3; D not resolved. Germline CDR1 is MGHDK and CDR2 is SYGVNS. The CDR3 sequence is 17 residues long. V lost 5 bases and J 0 bases, leaving 17 bases between the germline ends. Filled out from reference TRBV25-1 and TRBJ1-3, the complete variable domain reads EADIYQTPRYLVIGTGKKITLECSQTMGHDKMYWYQQDPGMELHLIHYSYGVNSTEKGDLSSESTVSRIRTEHFPLTLESARPSHTSQYLCASSPRASPFSGNTIYFGEGSWLTVV.

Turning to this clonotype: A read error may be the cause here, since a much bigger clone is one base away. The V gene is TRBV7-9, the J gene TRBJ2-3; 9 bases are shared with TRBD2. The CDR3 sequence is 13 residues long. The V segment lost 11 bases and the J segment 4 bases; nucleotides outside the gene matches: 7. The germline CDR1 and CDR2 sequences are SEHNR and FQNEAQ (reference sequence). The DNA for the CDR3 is TGTGCCGCCACCGTAGCGGGAGCAGATACGCAGTATTTT. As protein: CAATVAGADTQYF.

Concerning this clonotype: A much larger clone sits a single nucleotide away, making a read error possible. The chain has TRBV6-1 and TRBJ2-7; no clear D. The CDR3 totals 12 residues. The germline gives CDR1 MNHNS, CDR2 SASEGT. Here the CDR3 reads CVSSRSSYEQYF. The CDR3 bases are TGTGTCAGCAGTAGAAGCTCCTACGAGCAGTACTTC.

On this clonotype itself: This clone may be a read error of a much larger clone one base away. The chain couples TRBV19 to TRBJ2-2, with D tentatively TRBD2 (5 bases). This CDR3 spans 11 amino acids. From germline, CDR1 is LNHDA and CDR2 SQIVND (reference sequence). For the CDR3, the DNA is TGTGCCAGTAGGGGTACCGGGGAGCTGTCTTTT. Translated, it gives CASRGTGELSF. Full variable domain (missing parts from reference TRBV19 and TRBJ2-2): DGGITQSPKYLFRKEGQNVTLSCEQNLNHDAMYWYRQDPGQGLRLIYYSQIVNDFQKGDIAEGYSVSREKKESFPLTVTSAQKNPTAFYLCASRGTGELSFGEGSRLTVL.

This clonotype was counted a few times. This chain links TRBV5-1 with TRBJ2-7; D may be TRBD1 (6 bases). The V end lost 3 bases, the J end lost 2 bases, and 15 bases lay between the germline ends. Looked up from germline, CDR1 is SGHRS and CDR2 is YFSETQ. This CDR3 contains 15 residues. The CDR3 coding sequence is TGCGCCAGCAGCTCACAGGGAAGCGTTCCCTACGAGCAGTACTTC. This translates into CASSSQGSVPYEQYF.

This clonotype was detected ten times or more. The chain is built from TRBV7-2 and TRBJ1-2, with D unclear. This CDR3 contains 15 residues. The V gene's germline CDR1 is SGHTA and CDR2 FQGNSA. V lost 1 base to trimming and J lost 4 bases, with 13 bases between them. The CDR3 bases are TGTGCCAGCAGCTTAGGCTCCAGGAGGATCTATGGCTACACCTTC. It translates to CASSLGSRRIYGYTF.

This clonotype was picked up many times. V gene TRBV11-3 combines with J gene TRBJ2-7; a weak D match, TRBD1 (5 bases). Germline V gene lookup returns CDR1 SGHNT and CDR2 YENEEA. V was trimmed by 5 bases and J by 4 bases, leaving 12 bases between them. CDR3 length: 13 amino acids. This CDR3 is CASSRQSNYEQYF. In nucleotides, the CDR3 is TGTGCCAGCAGCCGACAGAGTAATTACGAGCAGTACTTC. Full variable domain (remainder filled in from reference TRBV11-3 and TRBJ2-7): EAGVVQSPRYKIIEKKQPVAFWCNPISGHNTLYWYLQNLGQGPELLIRYENEEAVDDSQLPKDRFSAERLKGVDSTLKIQPAELGDSAVYLCASSRQSNYEQYFGPGTRLTVT.

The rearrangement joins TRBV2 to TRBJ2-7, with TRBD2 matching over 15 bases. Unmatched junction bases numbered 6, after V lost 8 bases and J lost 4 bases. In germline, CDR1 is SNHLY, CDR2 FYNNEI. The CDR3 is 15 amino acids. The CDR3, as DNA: TGTGCCAGCTTTTCCGGACTAGCGGGGGGGTACGAGCAGTACTTC. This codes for CASFSGLAGGYEQYF.

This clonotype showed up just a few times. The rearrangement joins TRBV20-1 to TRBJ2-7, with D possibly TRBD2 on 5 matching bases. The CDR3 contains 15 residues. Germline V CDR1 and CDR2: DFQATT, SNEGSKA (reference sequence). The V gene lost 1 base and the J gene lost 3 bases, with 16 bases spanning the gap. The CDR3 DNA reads TGCAGTGCTAGAGCCTACGGGGAGAGGGTCTACGAGCAGTACTTC. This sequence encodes CSARAYGERVYEQYF.

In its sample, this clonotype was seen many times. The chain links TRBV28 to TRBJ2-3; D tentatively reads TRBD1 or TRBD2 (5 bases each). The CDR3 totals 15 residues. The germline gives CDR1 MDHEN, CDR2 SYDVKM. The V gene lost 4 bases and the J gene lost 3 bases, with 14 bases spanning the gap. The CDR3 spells CASSSLTRETDTQYF. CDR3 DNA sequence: TGTGCCAGCAGTTCCCTCACCAGGGAGACAGATACGCAGTATTTT.

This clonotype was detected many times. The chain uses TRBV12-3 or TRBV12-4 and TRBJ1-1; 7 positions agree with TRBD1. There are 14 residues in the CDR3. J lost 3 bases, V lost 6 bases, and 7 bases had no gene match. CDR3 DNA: TGTGCCAGCAGGACGGGACAGAGAGACACTGAAGCTTTCTTT. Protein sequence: CASRTGQRDTEAFF.

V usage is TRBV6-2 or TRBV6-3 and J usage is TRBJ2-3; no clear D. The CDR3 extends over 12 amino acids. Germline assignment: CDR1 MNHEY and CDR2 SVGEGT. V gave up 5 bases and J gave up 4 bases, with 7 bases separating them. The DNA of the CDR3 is TGTGCCAGCAGTATAATCGCAGATACGCAGTATTTT. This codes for CASSIIADTQYF.

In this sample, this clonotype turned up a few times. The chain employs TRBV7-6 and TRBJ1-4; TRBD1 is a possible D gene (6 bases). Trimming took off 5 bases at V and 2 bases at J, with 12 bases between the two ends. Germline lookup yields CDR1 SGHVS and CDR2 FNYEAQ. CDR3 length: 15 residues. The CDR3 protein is CASSPRGATNEKLFF. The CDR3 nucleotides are TGTGCCAGCAGCCCGAGGGGGGCCACTAATGAAAAACTGTTTTTT.

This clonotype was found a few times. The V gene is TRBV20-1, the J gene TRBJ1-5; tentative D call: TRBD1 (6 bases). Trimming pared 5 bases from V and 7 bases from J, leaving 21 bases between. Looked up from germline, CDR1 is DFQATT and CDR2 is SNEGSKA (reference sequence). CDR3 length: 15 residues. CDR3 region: CSARLGSGGEQPQHF. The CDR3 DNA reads TGCAGTGCTCGCCTCGGTTCGGGGGGCGAACAGCCCCAGCATTTT.

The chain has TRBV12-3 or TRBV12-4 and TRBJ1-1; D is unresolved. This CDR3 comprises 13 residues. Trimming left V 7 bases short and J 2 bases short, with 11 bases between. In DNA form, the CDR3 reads TGTGCCAGCACCGAGGGATTTAACACTGAAGCTTTCTTT. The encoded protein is CASTEGFNTEAFF.